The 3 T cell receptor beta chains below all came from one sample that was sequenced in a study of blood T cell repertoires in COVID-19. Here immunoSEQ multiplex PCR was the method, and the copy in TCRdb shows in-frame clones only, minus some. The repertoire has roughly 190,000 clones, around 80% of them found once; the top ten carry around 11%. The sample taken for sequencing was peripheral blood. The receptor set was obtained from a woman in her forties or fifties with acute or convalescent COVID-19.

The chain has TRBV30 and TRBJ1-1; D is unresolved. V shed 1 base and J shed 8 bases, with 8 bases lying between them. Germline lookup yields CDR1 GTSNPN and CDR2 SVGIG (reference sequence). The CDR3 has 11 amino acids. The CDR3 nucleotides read TGTGCCTGGAGTGAAATCAGGGAAGCTTTCTTT. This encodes CAWSEIREAFF.

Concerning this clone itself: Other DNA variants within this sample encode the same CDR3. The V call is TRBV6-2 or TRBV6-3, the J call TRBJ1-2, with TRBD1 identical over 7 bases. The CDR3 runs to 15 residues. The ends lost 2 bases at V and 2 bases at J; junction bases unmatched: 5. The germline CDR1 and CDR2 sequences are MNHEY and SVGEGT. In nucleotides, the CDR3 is TGTGCCAGCAGTTACGGATCGACAGGGAACTATGGCTACACCTTC. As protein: CASSYGSTGNYGYTF.

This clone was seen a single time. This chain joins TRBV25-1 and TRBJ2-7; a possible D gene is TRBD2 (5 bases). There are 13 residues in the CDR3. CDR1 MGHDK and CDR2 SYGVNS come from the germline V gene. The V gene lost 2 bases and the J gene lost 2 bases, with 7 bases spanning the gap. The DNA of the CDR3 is TGTGCCAGCAGTGAAGGGCGGGCCTACGAGCAGTACTTC. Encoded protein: CASSEGRAYEQYF.